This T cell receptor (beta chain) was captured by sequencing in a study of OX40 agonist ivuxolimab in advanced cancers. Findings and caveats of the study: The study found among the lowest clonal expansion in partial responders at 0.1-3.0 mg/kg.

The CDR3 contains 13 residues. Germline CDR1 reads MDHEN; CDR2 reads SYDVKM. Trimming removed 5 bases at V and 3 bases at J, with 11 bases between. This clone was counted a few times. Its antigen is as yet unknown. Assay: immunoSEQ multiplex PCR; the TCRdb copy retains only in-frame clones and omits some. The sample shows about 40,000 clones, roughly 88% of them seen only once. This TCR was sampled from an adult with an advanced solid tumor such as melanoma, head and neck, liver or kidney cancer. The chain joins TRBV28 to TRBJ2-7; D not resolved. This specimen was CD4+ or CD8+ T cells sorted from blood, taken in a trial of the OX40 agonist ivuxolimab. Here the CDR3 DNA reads TGTGCCAGCAGTCTAGGATGGAGCTACGAGCAGTACTTC. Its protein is CASSLGWSYEQYF.